This T cell receptor (beta chain) was sequenced for a study of regulatory and conventional T cells in RAG deficiency. Profiled with immunoSEQ multiplex PCR; TCRdb holds only in-frame clones, not every one. The sample yields 45,000 or so clones, 70% to 90% seen once. Genomic DNA came from blood conventional CD4+ T cells gated CD25-low CD127-high. Deletions cut 5 bases from V and 4 bases from J, with 12 bases between. The germline gives CDR1 SGHRS, CDR2 YFSETQ. The CDR3 sequence is 13 residues long. The same sample was also used in a study of regulatory T cells. According to that study: Primers: 52 TRBV forward and 13 TRBJ reverse.

This sequence originates from a human donor in good health. This sequence joins TRBV5-1 and TRBJ1-1, with TRBD1 as a possible D gene (6 bases). Sequencing was carried out using CD4+ effector T cells sorted from blood. The CDR3 spells CASRGTGSTEAFF. The DNA for the CDR3 is TGCGCCAGCAGAGGAACAGGGAGCACTGAAGCTTTCTTT.